These 8 T cell receptor beta chains originate from one sample sequenced in a study of regulatory T cells in long-lasting Graves disease (dated by TCRdb to the early 2020s). Read against the paper, the sample's time point label means: newly diagnosed GD, antithyroid drugs for less than 3 months. For both TCR sequencing and RNA sequencing, RNA was extracted from PBMCs in TRIzol. Library preparation used multiplex PCR. Sequenced using an Illumina HiSeq 4000. iRepertoire HTBI primers and Arm-PCR amplification of CDR3 regions were used to construct TCR beta libraries. TCRdb reanalyzed the raw reads on its own, using fastp at Q25 for trimming and MiXCR for clone calling, and kept in-frame beta chains. Rows matching on CDR3 protein sequence are summarized as one entry with the most common DNA and genes. This sample gives a few hundred thousand distinct CDR3 sequences in total; 16% of them show up just once. In total, the top ten clones hold 25% to 30% of the sample.

The data also belong to a second study, concerning T cells in Graves' hyperthyroidism and ophthalmopathy.

The input for sequencing was peripheral blood mononuclear cells (PBMCs), taken at new diagnosis, from a patient treated with antithyroid drugs. The source is a man aged 40-49 years with Graves disease. Donor details come from another sample of the same person, matched by shared clones.

This clonotype was seen only a few times. The conserved phenylalanine or tryptophan normally closing the CDR3 is absent here, so this likely arose from a read error. Because the CDR3's place on the DNA is in doubt, the DNA is left out and the CDR3 is given as listed by TCRdb. V and J are TRBV6-5 and TRBJ2-7; the D segment call TRBD1 is taken from the table without a DNA check. CDR1 is MNHEY, CDR2 SVGAGI, per germline. The CDR3 sequence runs 12 residues, both termini included. CDR3 sequence reads: CASSYSPGQGRL.

This clonotype was counted ten times or more. V is TRBV28 and J is TRBJ2-5, with TRBD1 matching 10 bases. This CDR3 contains 16 residues. V lost 6 bases, J lost 5 bases, and 12 bases stayed unmatched. Germline lookup yields CDR1 MDHEN and CDR2 SYDVKM. The CDR3 region has the DNA TGTGCCAGCAGCGCGCGGAGAGACAGGGGGCGGGAGACCCAGTACTTC. It codes for CASSARRDRGRETQYF.

The rearrangement links TRBV28 to TRBJ2-7; D might be TRBD1 (6 bases). Germline CDR1 and CDR2: MDHEN and SYDVKM. The V and J ends lost 10 bases and 0 bases respectively, with 16 bases between them. CDR3 length: 14 amino acids. The CDR3 sequence: CAITPGHYSYEQYF. Here the CDR3 DNA reads TGTGCCATTACACCGGGACACTACTCCTACGAGCAGTACTTC. The variable domain in full, completed from reference TRBV28 and TRBJ2-7, reads DVKVTQSSRYLVKRTGEKVFLECVQDMDHENMFWYRQDPGLGLRLIYFSYDVKMKEKGDIPEGYSVSREKKERFSLILESASTNQTSMYLCAITPGHYSYEQYFGPGTRLTVT.

This clonotype has a count of ten or more. The V gene is TRBV28, the J gene TRBJ2-1, with D perhaps given as TRBD1 or TRBD2 (5 bases each). Germline CDR1 is MDHEN and CDR2 is SYDVKM. The CDR3 contains 18 residues. Trimming removed 4 bases at V and 4 bases at J, with 23 bases between. Here the CDR3 DNA reads TGTGCCAGCAGTTCCTTCGGGGCGGGCGGTCGGAGTTACAATGAGCAGTTCTTC. This translates into CASSSFGAGGRSYNEQFF.

Ten or more counts support this clonotype. The rearrangement joins TRBV5-5 to TRBJ2-3, with no clear D. The V end was cut by 4 bases, the J end by 2 bases, with 11 bases between. The CDR3 has 14 amino acids. Germline V gene sequence: CDR1 SGHKS, CDR2 YYEKEE (reference sequence). The CDR3 sequence: CASSPRWSTDTQYF. The CDR3 DNA follows: TGTGCCAGCAGCCCCCGATGGTCCACAGATACGCAGTATTTT.

Points on this clonotype: This likely stems from a read error, as it lies one base from a far larger clone. The chain couples TRBV7-8 to TRBJ2-3, with 7 positions matching TRBD1. The DNA end favors TRBJ2-7, so the J call may be wrong. Looked up from germline, CDR1 is SGHVS and CDR2 is FQNEAQ. The CDR3 has 16 residues. CDR3 amino acids: CASSSGSGQLYNEQYF. The CDR3 DNA follows: TGTGCCAGCAGCTCGGGATCGGGACAGCTCTACAATGAGCAGTACTTC.

This clonotype has a handful of counts. The chain combines TRBV2 with TRBJ1-6; D remains ambiguous. Trimming shortened V by 2 bases and J by 8 bases, and 16 bases separated the two germline ends. The CDR3 has 16 amino acids. The V gene's germline CDR1 is SNHLY and CDR2 FYNNEI. The CDR3: CASSEWTSWMDSPLHF. The CDR3 DNA sequence: TGTGCCAGCAGTGAATGGACGTCTTGGATGGATTCACCCCTCCACTTT.

This clonotype was detected many times. The J gene is TRBJ1-1, the V gene TRBV6-2 or TRBV6-3; D call uncertain. The length of the CDR3 is 12 residues. V was clipped by 5 bases and J by 6 bases, with 10 bases between them. Germline values: CDR1 MNHEY, CDR2 SVGEGT. The CDR3 reads CASSESRPEAFF. The CDR3 nucleotides read TGTGCCAGCAGTGAGTCCAGGCCTGAAGCTTTCTTT.